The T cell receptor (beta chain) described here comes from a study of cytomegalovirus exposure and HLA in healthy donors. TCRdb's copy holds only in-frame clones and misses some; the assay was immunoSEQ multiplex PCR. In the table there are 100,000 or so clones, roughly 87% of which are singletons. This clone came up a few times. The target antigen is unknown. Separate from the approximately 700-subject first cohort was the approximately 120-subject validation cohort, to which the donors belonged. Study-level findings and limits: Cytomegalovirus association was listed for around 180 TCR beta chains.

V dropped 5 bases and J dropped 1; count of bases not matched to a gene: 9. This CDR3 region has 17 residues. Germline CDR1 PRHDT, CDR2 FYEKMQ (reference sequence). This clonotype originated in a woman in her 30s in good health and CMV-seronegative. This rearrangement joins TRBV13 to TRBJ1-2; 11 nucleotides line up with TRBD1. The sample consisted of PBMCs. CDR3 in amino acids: CASSLAGTGGYNYGYTF. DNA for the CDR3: TGTGCCAGCAGCCTGGCCGGGACAGGGGGTTATAACTATGGCTACACCTTC.